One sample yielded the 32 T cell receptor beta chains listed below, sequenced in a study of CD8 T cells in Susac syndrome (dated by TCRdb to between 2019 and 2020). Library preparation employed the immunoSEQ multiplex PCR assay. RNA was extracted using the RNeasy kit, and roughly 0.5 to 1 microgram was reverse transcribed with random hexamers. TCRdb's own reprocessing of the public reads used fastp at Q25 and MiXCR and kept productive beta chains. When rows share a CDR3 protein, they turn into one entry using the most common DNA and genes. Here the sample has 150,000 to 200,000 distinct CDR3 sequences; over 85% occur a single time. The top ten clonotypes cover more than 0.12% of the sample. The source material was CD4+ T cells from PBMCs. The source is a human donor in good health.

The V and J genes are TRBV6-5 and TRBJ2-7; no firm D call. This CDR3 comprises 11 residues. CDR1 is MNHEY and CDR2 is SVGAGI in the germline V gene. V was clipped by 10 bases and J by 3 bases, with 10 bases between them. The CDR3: CATIQSYEQYF. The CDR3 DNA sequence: TGTGCCACCATCCAGAGCTACGAGCAGTACTTC.

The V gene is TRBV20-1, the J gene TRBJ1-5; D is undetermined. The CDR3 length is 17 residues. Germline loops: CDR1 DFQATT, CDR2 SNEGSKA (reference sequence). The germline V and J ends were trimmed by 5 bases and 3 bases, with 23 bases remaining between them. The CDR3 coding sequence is TGCAGTGCTTACGACGGCCACGAGGGATGGGACAATCAGCCCCAGCATTTT. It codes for CSAYDGHEGWDNQPQHF.

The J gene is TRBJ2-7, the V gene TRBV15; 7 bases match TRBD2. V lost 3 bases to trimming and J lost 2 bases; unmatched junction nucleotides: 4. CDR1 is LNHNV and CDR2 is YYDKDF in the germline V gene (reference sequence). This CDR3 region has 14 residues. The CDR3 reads CATSRTGGTYEQYF. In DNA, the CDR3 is TGTGCCACCAGCAGGACGGGGGGAACCTACGAGCAGTACTTC.

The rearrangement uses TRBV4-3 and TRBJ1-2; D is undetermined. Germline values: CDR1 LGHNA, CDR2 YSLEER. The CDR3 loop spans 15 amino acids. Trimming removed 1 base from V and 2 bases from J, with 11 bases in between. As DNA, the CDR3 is TGCGCCAGCAGCCAAGGGCGGACGGGGAACTATGGCTACACCTTC. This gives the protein CASSQGRTGNYGYTF.

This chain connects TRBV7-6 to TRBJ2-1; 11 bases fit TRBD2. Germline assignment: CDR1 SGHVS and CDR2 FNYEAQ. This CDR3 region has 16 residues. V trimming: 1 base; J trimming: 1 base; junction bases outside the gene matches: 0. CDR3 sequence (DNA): TGTGCCAGCAGCTTAGGGACTAGCGGGTCCTACAATGAGCAGTTCTTC. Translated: CASSLGTSGSYNEQFF.

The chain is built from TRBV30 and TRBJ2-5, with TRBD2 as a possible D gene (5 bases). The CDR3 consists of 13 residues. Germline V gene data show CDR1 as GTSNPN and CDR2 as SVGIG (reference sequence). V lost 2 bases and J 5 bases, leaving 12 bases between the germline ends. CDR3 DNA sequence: TGTGCCTGGAGTTTACTAGTTGGCGAGACCCAGTACTTC. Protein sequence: CAWSLLVGETQYF.

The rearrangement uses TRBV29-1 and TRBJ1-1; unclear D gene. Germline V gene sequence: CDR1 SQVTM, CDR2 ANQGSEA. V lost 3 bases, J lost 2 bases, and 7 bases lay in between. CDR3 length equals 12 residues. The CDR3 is CSVEGGNTEAFF. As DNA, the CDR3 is TGCAGCGTTGAGGGAGGAAACACTGAAGCTTTCTTT.

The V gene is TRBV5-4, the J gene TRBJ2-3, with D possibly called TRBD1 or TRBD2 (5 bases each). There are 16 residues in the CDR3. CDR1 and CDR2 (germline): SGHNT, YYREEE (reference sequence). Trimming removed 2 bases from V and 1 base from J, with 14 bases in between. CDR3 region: CASSFGGMAGTDTQYF. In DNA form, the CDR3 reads TGTGCCAGCAGCTTTGGGGGAATGGCAGGCACAGATACGCAGTATTTT.

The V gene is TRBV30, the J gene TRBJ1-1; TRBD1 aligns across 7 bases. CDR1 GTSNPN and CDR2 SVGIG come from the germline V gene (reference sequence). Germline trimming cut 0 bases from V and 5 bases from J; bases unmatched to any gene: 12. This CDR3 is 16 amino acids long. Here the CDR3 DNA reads TGTGCCTGGAGTGTTGGATGGACAGGTGGGGTGACTGAAGCTTTCTTT. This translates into CAWSVGWTGGVTEAFF.

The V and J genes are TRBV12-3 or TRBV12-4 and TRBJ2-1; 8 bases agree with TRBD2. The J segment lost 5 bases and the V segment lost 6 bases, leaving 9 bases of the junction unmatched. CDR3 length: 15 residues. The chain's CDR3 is CASRLISGANNEQFF. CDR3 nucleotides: TGTGCCAGCAGGTTAATTAGCGGGGCTAACAATGAGCAGTTCTTC.

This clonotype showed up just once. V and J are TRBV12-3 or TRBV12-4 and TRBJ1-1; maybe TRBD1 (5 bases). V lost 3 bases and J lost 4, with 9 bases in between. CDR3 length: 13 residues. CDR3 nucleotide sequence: TGTGCCAGCAGTTTTCTGGGGGGCACTGAAGCTTTCTTT. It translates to CASSFLGGTEAFF.

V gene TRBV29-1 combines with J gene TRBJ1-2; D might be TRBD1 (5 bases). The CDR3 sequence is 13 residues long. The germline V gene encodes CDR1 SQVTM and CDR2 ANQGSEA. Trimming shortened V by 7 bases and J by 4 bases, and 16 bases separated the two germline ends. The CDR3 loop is CSAGGRETYGYTF. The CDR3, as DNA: TGCAGCGCCGGGGGAAGGGAAACCTATGGCTACACCTTC.

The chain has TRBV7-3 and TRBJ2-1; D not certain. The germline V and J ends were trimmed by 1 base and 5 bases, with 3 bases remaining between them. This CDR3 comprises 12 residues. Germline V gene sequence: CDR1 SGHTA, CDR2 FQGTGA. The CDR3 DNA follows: TGTGCCAGCAGCTTAAGCGACAATGAGCAGTTCTTC. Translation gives CASSLSDNEQFF.

The CDR3 DNA reads TGTGCCATCAGTGAGTCAGGAGGGGAAGAGACCCAGTACTTC. It yields the protein CAISESGGEETQYF. The V call is TRBV10-3, the J call TRBJ2-5, with a possible D match to TRBD2 (6 bases). Germline V gene sequence: CDR1 ENHRY, CDR2 SYGVKD. The V end was cut by 0 bases, the J end by 3 bases, with 8 bases between. The CDR3 has 14 amino acids.

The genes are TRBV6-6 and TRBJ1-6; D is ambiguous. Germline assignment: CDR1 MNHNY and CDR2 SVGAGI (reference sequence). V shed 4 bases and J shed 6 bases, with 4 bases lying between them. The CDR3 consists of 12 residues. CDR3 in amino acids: CASSFRNSPLHF. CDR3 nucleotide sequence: TGTGCCAGCAGTTTCCGTAATTCACCCCTCCACTTT.

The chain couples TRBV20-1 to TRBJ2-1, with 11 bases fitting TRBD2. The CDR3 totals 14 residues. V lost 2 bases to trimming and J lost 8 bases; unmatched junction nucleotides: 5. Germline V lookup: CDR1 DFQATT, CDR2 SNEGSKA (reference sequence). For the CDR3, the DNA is TGCAGTGCTAGACTAGCGGGGGGTTGGGATGAGCAGTTCTTC. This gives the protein CSARLAGGWDEQFF.

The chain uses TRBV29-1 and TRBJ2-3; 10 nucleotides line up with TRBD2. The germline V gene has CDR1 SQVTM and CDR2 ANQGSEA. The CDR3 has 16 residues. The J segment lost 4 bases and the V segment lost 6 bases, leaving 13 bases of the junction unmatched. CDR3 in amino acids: CSVSYPGTSEADTQYF. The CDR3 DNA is TGCAGCGTCTCTTATCCCGGGACTAGCGAGGCAGATACGCAGTATTTT.

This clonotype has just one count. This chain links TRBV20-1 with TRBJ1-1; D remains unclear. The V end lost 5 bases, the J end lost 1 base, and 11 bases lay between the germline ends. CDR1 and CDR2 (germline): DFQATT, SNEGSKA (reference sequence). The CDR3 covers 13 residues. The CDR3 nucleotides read TGCAGTGCTCTACCGCCTGGGAACACTGAAGCTTTCTTT. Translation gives CSALPPGNTEAFF.

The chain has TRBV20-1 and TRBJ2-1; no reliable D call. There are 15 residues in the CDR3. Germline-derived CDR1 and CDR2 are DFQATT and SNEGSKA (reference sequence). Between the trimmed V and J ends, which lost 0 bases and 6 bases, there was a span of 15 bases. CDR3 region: CSAREWGWGSNEQFF. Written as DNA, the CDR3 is TGCAGTGCTAGAGAATGGGGTTGGGGTAGCAATGAGCAGTTCTTC.

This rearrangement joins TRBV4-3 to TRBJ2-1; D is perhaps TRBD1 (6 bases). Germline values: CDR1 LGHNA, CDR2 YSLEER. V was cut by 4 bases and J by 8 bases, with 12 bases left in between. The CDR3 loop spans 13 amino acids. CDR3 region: CASSLHRDYEQFF. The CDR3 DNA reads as TGCGCCAGCAGCCTTCACAGGGATTATGAGCAGTTCTTC.

The CDR3 reads CASSPLAGTYNEQFF. The CDR3 DNA sequence: TGTGCCAGCAGTCCCCTGGCGGGGACCTACAATGAGCAGTTCTTC. The chain recombines TRBV12-3 or TRBV12-4 with TRBJ2-1, with D possibly matching TRBD2 (6 bases). The CDR3 contains 15 residues. V lost 5 bases to trimming and J lost 2 bases, with 13 bases between them.

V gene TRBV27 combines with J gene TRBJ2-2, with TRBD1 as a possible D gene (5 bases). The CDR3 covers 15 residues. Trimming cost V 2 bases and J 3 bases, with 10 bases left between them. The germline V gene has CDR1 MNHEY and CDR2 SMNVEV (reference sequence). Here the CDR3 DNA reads TGTGCCAGCAGTTTAGTCTCCAGGGACACCGGGGAGCTGTTTTTT. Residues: CASSLVSRDTGELFF.

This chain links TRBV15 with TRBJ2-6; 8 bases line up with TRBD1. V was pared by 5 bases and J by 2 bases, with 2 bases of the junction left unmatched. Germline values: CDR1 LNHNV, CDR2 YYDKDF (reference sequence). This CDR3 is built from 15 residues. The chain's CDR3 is CATSGQGAGANVLTF. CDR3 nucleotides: TGTGCCACCAGCGGACAGGGTGCTGGGGCCAACGTCCTGACTTTC. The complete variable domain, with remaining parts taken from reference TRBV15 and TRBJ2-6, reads DAMVIQNPRYQVTQFGKPVTLSCSQTLNHNVMYWYQQKSSQAPKLLFHYYDKDFNNEADTPDNFQSRRPNTSFCFLDIRSPGLGDTAMYLCATSGQGAGANVLTFGAGSRLTVL.

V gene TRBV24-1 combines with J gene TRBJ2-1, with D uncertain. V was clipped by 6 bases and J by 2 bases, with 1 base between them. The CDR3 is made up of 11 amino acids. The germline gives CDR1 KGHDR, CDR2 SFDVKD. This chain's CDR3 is CATSTYNEQFF. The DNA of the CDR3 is TGTGCCACCAGTACCTACAATGAGCAGTTCTTC.

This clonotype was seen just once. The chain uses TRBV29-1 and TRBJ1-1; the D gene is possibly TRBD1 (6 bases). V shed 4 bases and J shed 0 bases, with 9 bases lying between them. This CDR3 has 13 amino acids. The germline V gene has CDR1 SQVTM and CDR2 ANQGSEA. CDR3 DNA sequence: TGCAGCGTTGGACAGGTCCTGAACACTGAAGCTTTCTTT. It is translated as CSVGQVLNTEAFF.

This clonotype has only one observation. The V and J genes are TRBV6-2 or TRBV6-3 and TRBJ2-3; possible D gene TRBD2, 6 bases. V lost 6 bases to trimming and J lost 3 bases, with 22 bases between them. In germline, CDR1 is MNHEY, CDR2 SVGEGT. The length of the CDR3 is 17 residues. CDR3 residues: CASRPGRVAGRTDTQYF. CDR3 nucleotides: TGTGCCAGCAGGCCCGGAAGGGTGGCGGGGAGGACAGATACGCAGTATTTT.

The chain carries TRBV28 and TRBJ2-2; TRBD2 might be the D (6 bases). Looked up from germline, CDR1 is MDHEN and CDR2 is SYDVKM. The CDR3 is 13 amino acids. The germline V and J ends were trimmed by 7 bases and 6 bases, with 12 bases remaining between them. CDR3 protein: CASKGGVPGELFF. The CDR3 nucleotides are TGTGCCAGCAAGGGCGGGGTCCCCGGGGAGCTGTTTTTT.

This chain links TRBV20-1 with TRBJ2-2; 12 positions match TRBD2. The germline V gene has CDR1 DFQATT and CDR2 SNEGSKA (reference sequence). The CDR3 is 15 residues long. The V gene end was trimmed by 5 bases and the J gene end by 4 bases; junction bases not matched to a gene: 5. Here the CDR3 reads CSAGRTSGVTGELFF. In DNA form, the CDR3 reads TGCAGTGCTGGTCGGACTAGCGGGGTCACCGGGGAGCTGTTTTTT.

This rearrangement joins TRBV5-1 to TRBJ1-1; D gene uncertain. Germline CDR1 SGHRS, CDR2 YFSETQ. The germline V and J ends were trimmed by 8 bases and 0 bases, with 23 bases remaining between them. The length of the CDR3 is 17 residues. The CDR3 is CASPSSASDLVNTEAFF. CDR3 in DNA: TGCGCCAGTCCCAGCTCCGCCTCGGACCTCGTGAACACTGAAGCTTTCTTT.

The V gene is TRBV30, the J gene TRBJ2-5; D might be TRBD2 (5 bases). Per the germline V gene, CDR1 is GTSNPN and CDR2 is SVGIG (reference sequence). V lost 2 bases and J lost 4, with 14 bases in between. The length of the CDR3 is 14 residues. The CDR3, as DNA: TGTGCCTGGAGTCACCGGTACAGCGGAGAGACCCAGTACTTC. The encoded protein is CAWSHRYSGETQYF.

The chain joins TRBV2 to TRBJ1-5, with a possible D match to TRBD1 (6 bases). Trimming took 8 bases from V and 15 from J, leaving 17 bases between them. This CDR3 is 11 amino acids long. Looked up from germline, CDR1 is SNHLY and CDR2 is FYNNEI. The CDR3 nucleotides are TGTGCCAGCTCGACAGGCGGGGCTTCGCATTTT. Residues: CASSTGGASHF.

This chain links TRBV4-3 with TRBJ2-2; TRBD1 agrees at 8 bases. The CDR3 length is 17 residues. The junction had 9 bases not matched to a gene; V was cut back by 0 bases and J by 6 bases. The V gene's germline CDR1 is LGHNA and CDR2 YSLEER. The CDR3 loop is CASSQDPTGGRSGELFF. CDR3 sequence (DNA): TGCGCCAGCAGCCAAGATCCAACAGGGGGGAGATCCGGGGAGCTGTTTTTT.